The rows below give T cell receptor beta chains drawn from one sample of a study of shared clonotypes between healthy human individuals. Some clones are missing from TCRdb's copy, which holds only in-frame ones; the method was immunoSEQ multiplex PCR. The sample yields approximately 2,200,000 clones, just over 90% seen once. Sequencing was carried out using naive CD8+ T cells from PBMCs. The receptors shown here come from a man aged 18 to 29 in good health. Some clones in this sample may be carry-over from other donors' samples. Each CDR3 is given with its conserved first and last residue. Each record gives: D gene, V gene, J gene, clone size, CDR3 DNA, CDR3 protein. D genes are given only for firm matches. Some rows mark clone size as missing; the rest say once, few, many or name a class of expanded clone.

d_gene: NA; v_gene: TRBV7-2; j_gene: TRBJ2-2; abundance: NA; CDR3nt: TGTGCCAGCAGCCACGGAGCCGGGGAGCTGTTTTTT; CDR3aa: CASSHGAGELFF
d_gene: NA; v_gene: TRBV6-5; j_gene: TRBJ2-1; abundance: NA; CDR3nt: TGTGCCAGCAGTTACGGCGGTTACAATGAGCAGTTCTTC; CDR3aa: CASSYGGYNEQFF
d_gene: TRBD2; v_gene: TRBV10-2; j_gene: TRBJ2-1; abundance: NA; CDR3nt: TGCGCCAGCAGTGGGCTAGCGGGAGGCCATGAGCAGTTCTTC; CDR3aa: CASSGLAGGHEQFF
d_gene: TRBD2; v_gene: TRBV18; j_gene: TRBJ2-3; abundance: NA; CDR3nt: TGTGCCAGCTCACCACAGTCTAGCGGGCCGGGGGATACGCAGTATTTT; CDR3aa: CASSPQSSGPGDTQYF
d_gene: TRBD2; v_gene: TRBV27; j_gene: TRBJ2-7; abundance: NA; CDR3nt: TGTGCCAGCAGTTTGGGGACAGCGGGGGGTGAGCAGTACTTC; CDR3aa: CASSLGTAGGEQYF
d_gene: NA; v_gene: TRBV30; j_gene: TRBJ2-2; abundance: NA; CDR3nt: TGTGCCTGGACCCGGCGGAGTCCCGGGGAGCTGTTTTTT; CDR3aa: CAWTRRSPGELFF
d_gene: NA; v_gene: TRBV27; j_gene: TRBJ2-5; abundance: NA; CDR3nt: TGTGCCAGCAGTCCGAGGATCCAAGAGACCCAGTACTTC; CDR3aa: CASSPRIQETQYF
d_gene: NA; v_gene: TRBV6-5; j_gene: TRBJ2-1; abundance: NA; CDR3nt: TGTGCCAGCAGTTTAACCAAGGGGCCAAATGAGCAGTTCTTC; CDR3aa: CASSLTKGPNEQFF
d_gene: NA; v_gene: TRBV6-5; j_gene: TRBJ2-1; abundance: NA; CDR3nt: TGTGCCAGCTCACTAGTTTGGGGTGAGCAGTTCTTC; CDR3aa: CASSLVWGEQFF
d_gene: NA; v_gene: TRBV7-6; j_gene: TRBJ2-3; abundance: NA; CDR3nt: TGTGCCAGCAGCCTCTATGGCCAGAGCACAGATACGCAGTATTTT; CDR3aa: CASSLYGQSTDTQYF
d_gene: NA; v_gene: TRBV4-1; j_gene: TRBJ1-5; abundance: NA; CDR3nt: TGCGCCAGCAGCATAGTAGGGGATAGCAATCAGCCCCAGCATTTT; CDR3aa: CASSIVGDSNQPQHF
d_gene: NA; v_gene: TRBV4-2; j_gene: TRBJ2-5; abundance: NA; CDR3nt: TGTGCCAGCAGCCAAGGGGTCCGGGGCGGAGAGACCCAGTACTTC; CDR3aa: CASSQGVRGGETQYF
d_gene: NA; v_gene: TRBV27; j_gene: TRBJ2-3; abundance: NA; CDR3nt: TGTGCCAGCAGTTATGGTGGCGGACTCACAGATACGCAGTATTTT; CDR3aa: CASSYGGGLTDTQYF
d_gene: TRBD2; v_gene: TRBV28; j_gene: TRBJ2-1; abundance: NA; CDR3nt: TGTGCCAGCAGTTTTCAGGCTTGGGAGCGGGGGGTTAATGAGCAGTTCTTC; CDR3aa: CASSFQAWERGVNEQFF
d_gene: NA; v_gene: TRBV15; j_gene: TRBJ2-7; abundance: NA; CDR3nt: TGTGCCACCAGCTCGGGGTACGGCGAGCAGTACTTC; CDR3aa: CATSSGYGEQYF
d_gene: TRBD1; v_gene: TRBV7-8; j_gene: TRBJ1-5; abundance: NA; CDR3nt: TGTGCCAGCAGCTTAGCACGGGGACAGCAATATCAGCCCCAGCATTTT; CDR3aa: CASSLARGQQYQPQHF
d_gene: TRBD1; v_gene: TRBV2; j_gene: TRBJ1-1; abundance: NA; CDR3nt: TGTGCCAGCTATAGCCGGGAGACAGGGCTGAACACTGAAGCTTTCTTT; CDR3aa: CASYSRETGLNTEAFF
d_gene: NA; v_gene: TRBV5-6; j_gene: TRBJ2-7; abundance: NA; CDR3nt: TGTGCCAGCTCTGGCGTAGGGCGGAGATCCTACGAGCAGTACTTC; CDR3aa: CASSGVGRRSYEQYF
d_gene: NA; v_gene: TRBV27; j_gene: TRBJ1-1; abundance: NA; CDR3nt: TGTGCCAGCTCTCTAGTACCGGACAGGAACACTGAAGCTTTCTTT; CDR3aa: CASSLVPDRNTEAFF
d_gene: TRBD2; v_gene: TRBV7-9; j_gene: TRBJ2-1; abundance: few; CDR3nt: TGTGCCAGCAGCCCACCCAGTCTAGCGGGAGGGGGGAATGAGCAGTTCTTC; CDR3aa: CASSPPSLAGGGNEQFF
d_gene: NA; v_gene: TRBV7-2; j_gene: TRBJ2-7; abundance: NA; CDR3nt: TGTGCCAGCAGCTTAGGACTGAACTCCTACGAGCAGTACTTC; CDR3aa: CASSLGLNSYEQYF
d_gene: NA; v_gene: TRBV11-2; j_gene: TRBJ2-3; abundance: NA; CDR3nt: TGTGCCAGCAGCTTAGAATACAATGGGCTAGGGACAGATACGCAGTATTTT; CDR3aa: CASSLEYNGLGTDTQYF
d_gene: TRBD2; v_gene: TRBV9; j_gene: TRBJ2-7; abundance: NA; CDR3nt: TGTGCCAGCAGTTCCGGGACTAGCGGCTACGAGCAGTACTTC; CDR3aa: CASSSGTSGYEQYF
d_gene: NA; v_gene: TRBV4-3; j_gene: TRBJ2-1; abundance: NA; CDR3nt: TGCGCCAGCAGCCAAGATCGGCCCCTAGCCCAGTTCTTC; CDR3aa: CASSQDRPLAQFF
d_gene: NA; v_gene: TRBV27; j_gene: TRBJ1-6; abundance: NA; CDR3nt: TGTGCCAGCAGTTACCGGGACCCTGGGGCACCCCTCCACTTT; CDR3aa: CASSYRDPGAPLHF
d_gene: NA; v_gene: TRBV9; j_gene: TRBJ2-2; abundance: once; CDR3nt: TGTGCCAGCAGCGTACCCAGGGACGGCGGCACCGGGGAGCTGTTTTTT; CDR3aa: CASSVPRDGGTGELFF
d_gene: NA; v_gene: TRBV7-9; j_gene: TRBJ2-1; abundance: NA; CDR3nt: TGTGCCAGCAGCTTAGGACAGCTAGCCAATGAGCAGTTCTTC; CDR3aa: CASSLGQLANEQFF
d_gene: NA; v_gene: TRBV2; j_gene: TRBJ1-1; abundance: NA; CDR3nt: TGTGCCACCGACGCGGGTGAAGCTTTCTTT; CDR3aa: CATDAGEAFF
d_gene: NA; v_gene: TRBV19; j_gene: TRBJ2-7; abundance: once; CDR3nt: TGTGCCAGTAGTATTAGGGGGGAGCTTCCCTACGAGCAGTACTTC; CDR3aa: CASSIRGELPYEQYF
d_gene: NA; v_gene: TRBV6-5; j_gene: TRBJ2-7; abundance: NA; CDR3nt: TGTGCCAGCAGTTACTCTTCCAGGGGGGTTGGCTACGAGCAGTACTTC; CDR3aa: CASSYSSRGVGYEQYF
d_gene: NA; v_gene: TRBV27; j_gene: TRBJ2-2; abundance: NA; CDR3nt: TGTGCCAGCAGTACAGGTGATAGGGAGCTGTTTTTT; CDR3aa: CASSTGDRELFF
d_gene: TRBD2; v_gene: TRBV7-9; j_gene: TRBJ2-3; abundance: NA; CDR3nt: TGTGCCAGCAGCTTAAAGTTGAGCGGGAGGGCAGATACGCAGTATTTT; CDR3aa: CASSLKLSGRADTQYF
d_gene: NA; v_gene: TRBV5-5; j_gene: TRBJ1-5; abundance: NA; CDR3nt: TGTGCCAGCAGCTTGATCAGCAATCAGCCCCAGCATTTT; CDR3aa: CASSLISNQPQHF
d_gene: NA; v_gene: TRBV18; j_gene: TRBJ2-7; abundance: NA; CDR3nt: TGTGCCAGCTCATCCGACAGGGAGGAATCCTACGAGCAGTACTTC; CDR3aa: CASSSDREESYEQYF
d_gene: NA; v_gene: TRBV10-1; j_gene: TRBJ1-1; abundance: NA; CDR3nt: TGCGCCAGCAGCAAGACAGGCAAGGCTGAAGCTTTCTTT; CDR3aa: CASSKTGKAEAFF
d_gene: TRBD1; v_gene: TRBV27; j_gene: TRBJ2-7; abundance: NA; CDR3nt: TGTGCCAGCAGAAAGGGGGACAGGTCCTTCTACGAGCAGTACTTC; CDR3aa: CASRKGDRSFYEQYF
d_gene: NA; v_gene: TRBV5-8; j_gene: TRBJ1-2; abundance: NA; CDR3nt: TGTGCCAGCAGCCCACGAGCCGACTATGGCTACACCTTC; CDR3aa: CASSPRADYGYTF
d_gene: TRBD1; v_gene: TRBV7-2; j_gene: TRBJ1-1; abundance: NA; CDR3nt: TGTGCCAGCAGCTCAACAGGGGGCTCAGTTGAAGCTTTCTTT; CDR3aa: CASSSTGGSVEAFF
d_gene: TRBD2; v_gene: TRBV6-1; j_gene: TRBJ2-1; abundance: NA; CDR3nt: TGTGCCAGCAGGGCTAGCGGGGTCAACAATGAGCAGTTCTTC; CDR3aa: CASRASGVNNEQFF
d_gene: NA; v_gene: TRBV7-6; j_gene: TRBJ1-4; abundance: once; CDR3nt: TGTGCCAGCAGCTTAGCGGCAGGGACCTACGAAAAACTGTTTTTT; CDR3aa: CASSLAAGTYEKLFF
d_gene: NA; v_gene: TRBV6-1; j_gene: TRBJ2-1; abundance: NA; CDR3nt: TGTGCCAGCAGGCTAGGCTACTTAGGCGATGAGCAGTTCTTC; CDR3aa: CASRLGYLGDEQFF
d_gene: TRBD1; v_gene: TRBV28; j_gene: TRBJ1-1; abundance: NA; CDR3nt: TGTGCCAGCTCAGGGACAGGGGTTCTAAACACTGAAGCTTTCTTT; CDR3aa: CASSGTGVLNTEAFF
d_gene: NA; v_gene: TRBV7-6; j_gene: TRBJ1-2; abundance: NA; CDR3nt: TGTGCCAGCAGCCCCACCATCGTGGGGGCGGGTGGCTACACCTTC; CDR3aa: CASSPTIVGAGGYTF